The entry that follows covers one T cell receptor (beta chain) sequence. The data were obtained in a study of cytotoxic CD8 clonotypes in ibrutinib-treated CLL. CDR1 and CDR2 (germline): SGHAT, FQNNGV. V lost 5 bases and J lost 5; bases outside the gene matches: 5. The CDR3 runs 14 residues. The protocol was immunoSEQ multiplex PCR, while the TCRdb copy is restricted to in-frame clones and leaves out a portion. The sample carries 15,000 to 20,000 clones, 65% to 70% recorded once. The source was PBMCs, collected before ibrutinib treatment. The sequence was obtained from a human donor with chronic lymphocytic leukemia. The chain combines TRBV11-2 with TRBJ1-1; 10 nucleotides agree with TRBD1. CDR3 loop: CASSAQGQGTEAFF. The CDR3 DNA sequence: TGTGCCAGCAGCGCTCAGGGACAGGGGACTGAAGCTTTCTTT.